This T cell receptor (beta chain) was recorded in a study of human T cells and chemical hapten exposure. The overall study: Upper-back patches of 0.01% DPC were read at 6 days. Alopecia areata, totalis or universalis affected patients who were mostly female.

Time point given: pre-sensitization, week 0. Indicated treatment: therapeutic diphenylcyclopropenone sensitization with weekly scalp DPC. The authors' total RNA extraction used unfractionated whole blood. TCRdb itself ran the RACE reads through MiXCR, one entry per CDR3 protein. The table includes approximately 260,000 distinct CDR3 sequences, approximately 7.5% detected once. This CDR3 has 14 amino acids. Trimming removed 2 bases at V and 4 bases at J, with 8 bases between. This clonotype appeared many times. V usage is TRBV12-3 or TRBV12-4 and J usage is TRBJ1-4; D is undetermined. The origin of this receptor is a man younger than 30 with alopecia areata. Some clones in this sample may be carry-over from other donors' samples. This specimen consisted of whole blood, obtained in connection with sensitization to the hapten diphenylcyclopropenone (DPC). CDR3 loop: CASSLPGLNEKLFF. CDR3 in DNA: TGTGCCAGCAGTTTACCCGGACTTAATGAAAAACTGTTTTTT.